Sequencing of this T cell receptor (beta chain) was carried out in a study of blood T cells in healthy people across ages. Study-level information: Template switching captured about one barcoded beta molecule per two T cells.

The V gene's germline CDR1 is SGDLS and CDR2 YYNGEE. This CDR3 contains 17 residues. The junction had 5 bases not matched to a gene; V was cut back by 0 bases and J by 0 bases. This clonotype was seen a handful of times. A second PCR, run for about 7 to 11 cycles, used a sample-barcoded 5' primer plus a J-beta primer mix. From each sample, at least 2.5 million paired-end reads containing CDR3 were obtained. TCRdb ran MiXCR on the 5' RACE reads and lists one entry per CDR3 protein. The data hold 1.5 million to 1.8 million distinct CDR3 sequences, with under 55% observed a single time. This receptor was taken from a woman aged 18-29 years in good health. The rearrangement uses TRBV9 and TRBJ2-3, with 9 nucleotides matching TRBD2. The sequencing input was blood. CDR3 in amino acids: CASSVAPSGTSTDTQYF. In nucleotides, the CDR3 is TGTGCCAGCAGCGTAGCCCCTAGCGGGACTAGCACAGATACGCAGTATTTT.